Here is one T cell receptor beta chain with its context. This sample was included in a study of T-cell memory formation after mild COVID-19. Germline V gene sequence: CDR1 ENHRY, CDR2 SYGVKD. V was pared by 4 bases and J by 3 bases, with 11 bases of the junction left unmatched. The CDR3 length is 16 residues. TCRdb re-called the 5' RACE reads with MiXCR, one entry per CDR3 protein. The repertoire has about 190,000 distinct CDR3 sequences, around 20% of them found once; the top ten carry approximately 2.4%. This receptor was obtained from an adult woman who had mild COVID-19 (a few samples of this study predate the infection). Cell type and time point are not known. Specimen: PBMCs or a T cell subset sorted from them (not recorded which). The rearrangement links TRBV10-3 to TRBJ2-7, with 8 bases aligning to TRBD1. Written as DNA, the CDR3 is TGTGCCATCAGTGGCCATACCGGGACAGGAGACTACGAGCAGTACTTC. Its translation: CAISGHTGTGDYEQYF.